The present entry profiles one T cell receptor beta chain with its context. This record belongs to a study of brain T cells in children with intractable seizures. Only in-frame clones appear in the TCRdb table, and some are missing; sequencing was by immunoSEQ multiplex PCR. The profile shows 88,000 or so clones, under 95% of them singletons. This CDR3 is built from 18 residues. In germline, CDR1 is SGDLS, CDR2 YYNGEE. Losses at the gene ends were 3 bases for V and 5 bases for J; bases not matched to a gene: 15. This specimen consisted of peripheral blood, obtained at surgery. The chain uses TRBV9 and TRBJ2-3; 10 bases are a match to TRBD1. This receptor was identified in a girl aged 2-9 years with Rasmussen encephalitis and intractable seizures. CDR3 residues: CASSGLTGGDVPGDTQYF. CDR3 bases: TGTGCCAGCAGCGGATTGACAGGGGGCGATGTTCCCGGAGATACGCAGTATTTT.